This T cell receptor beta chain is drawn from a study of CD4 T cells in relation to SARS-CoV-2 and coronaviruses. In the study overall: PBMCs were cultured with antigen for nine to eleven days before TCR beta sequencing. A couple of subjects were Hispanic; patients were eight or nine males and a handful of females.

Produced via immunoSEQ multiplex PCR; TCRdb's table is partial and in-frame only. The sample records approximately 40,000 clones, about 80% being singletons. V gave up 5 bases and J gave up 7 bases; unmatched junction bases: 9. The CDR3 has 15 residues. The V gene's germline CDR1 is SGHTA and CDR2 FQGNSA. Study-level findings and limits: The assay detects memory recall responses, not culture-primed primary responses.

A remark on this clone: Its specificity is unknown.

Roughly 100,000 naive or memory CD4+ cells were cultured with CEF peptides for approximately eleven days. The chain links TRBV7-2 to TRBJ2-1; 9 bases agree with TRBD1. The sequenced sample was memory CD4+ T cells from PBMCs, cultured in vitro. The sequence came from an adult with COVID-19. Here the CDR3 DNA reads TGTGCCAGCAGCGTCTCCGGGACAGGGTGGAATGAGCAGTTCTTC. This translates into CASSVSGTGWNEQFF.